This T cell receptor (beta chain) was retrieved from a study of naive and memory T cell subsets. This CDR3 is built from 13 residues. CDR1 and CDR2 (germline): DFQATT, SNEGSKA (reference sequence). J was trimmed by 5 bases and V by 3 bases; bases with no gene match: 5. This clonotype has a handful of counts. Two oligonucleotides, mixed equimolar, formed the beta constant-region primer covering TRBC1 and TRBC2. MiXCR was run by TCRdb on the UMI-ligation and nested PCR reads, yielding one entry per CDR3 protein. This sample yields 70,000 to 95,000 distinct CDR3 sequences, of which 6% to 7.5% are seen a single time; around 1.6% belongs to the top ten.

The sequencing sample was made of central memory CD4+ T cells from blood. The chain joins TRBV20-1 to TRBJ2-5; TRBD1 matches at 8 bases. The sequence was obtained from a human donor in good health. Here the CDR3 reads CSASAGGRETQYF. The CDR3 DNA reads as TGCAGTGCTAGTGCAGGGGGCAGGGAGACCCAGTACTTC.